This is a list of T cell receptor beta chains from one sample in a study of cytomegalovirus exposure and HLA in healthy donors. The data were produced by immunoSEQ multiplex PCR, yet TCRdb's version contains in-frame clones alone and is incomplete. The data hold under 150,000 clones, with roughly nine tenths observed a single time. Sequencing used PBMCs. These receptors were taken from a man younger than 30 in good health and CMV-seronegative. The CDR3 runs from the conserved cysteine through the conserved F or W. A D gene is named only where the DNA matches it firmly. Where a row states a size, it is once, few, many or the class of an expanded clone; other rows omit it.

j_call	d_call	clone_size	v_call	cdr3_nt	cdr3_aa
TRBJ1-2	TRBD1	once	TRBV30	TGTGCCTGGAGACCCAACAGGGGGAGTGGCTACACCTTC	CAWRPNRGSGYTF
TRBJ1-3	-	-	TRBV5-1	TGCGCCAGCAGCTTGGCCTGGAGAGAGGAGGGTCAGGAAGGAAACACCATATATTTT	CASSLAWREEGQEGNTIYF
TRBJ2-1	-	-	TRBV15	TGTGCCACCAGCAGAGGTAGCTCCTACAATGAGCAGTTCTTC	CATSRGSSYNEQFF
TRBJ1-1	-	-	TRBV6-5	TGTGCCAGCAGTTACTCGGGGGCCTACACTGAAGCTTTCTTT	CASSYSGAYTEAFF
TRBJ2-2	TRBD1	-	TRBV6-5	TGTGCCAGCAGTCTAGGGACAGGCTACACCGGGGAGCTGTTTTTT	CASSLGTGYTGELFF
TRBJ1-2	TRBD1	-	TRBV5-1	TGCGCCAGCAGCTCCTCAGGGGGCATTGATGGCTACACCTTC	CASSSSGGIDGYTF
TRBJ2-7	-	-	TRBV30	TGTGCCTGGAGTAGATCAGGCTACGAGCAGTACTTC	CAWSRSGYEQYF
TRBJ2-1	TRBD1	once	TRBV2	TGTGCCAGCACCAGATGGGGACAGGGGGCTGGTGAGCAGTTCTTC	CASTRWGQGAGEQFF
TRBJ1-6	TRBD1	-	TRBV6-5	TGTGCCAGCAGTTACTCGATTGGGACAGGGGCTTCACCCCTCCACTTT	CASSYSIGTGASPLHF
TRBJ2-5	-	-	TRBV2	TGTGCCAGCAGTGCACCCGAGAGCCCGTACTTC	CASSAPESPYF
TRBJ1-5	-	-	TRBV6-5	TGTGCCAGCAGTTACGGGGGGAACAATCAGCCCCAGCATTTT	CASSYGGNNQPQHF
TRBJ1-2	TRBD1	-	TRBV5-6	TGTGCCAGCAGCTCCCGACAGGGGGTTAGAGCTAACTATGGCTACACCTTC	CASSSRQGVRANYGYTF
TRBJ1-2	TRBD1	-	TRBV5-4	TGTGCCAGCAGCTCAGGACAGGGCAAGGGCTATGGCTACACCTTC	CASSSGQGKGYGYTF
TRBJ2-7	-	-	TRBV27	TGTGCCAGCAGTTTAACCAGTTCCTACGAGCAGTACTTC	CASSLTSSYEQYF
TRBJ2-1	-	-	TRBV11-3	TGTGCCAGCGGACACGACAATGAGCAGTTCTTC	CASGHDNEQFF
TRBJ2-1	TRBD1	once	TRBV5-1	TGCGCCAGCAGCTTGGAGGACAGGGAAAGCAATGAGCAGTTCTTC	CASSLEDRESNEQFF
TRBJ1-1	-	-	TRBV15	TGTGCCACCAGCAGGATCACAGGGGAAGCTTTCTTT	CATSRITGEAFF
TRBJ2-1	TRBD2	-	TRBV29-1	TGCAGCGTCTCTGGACTAGCGGAAGGATACAATGAGCAGTTCTTC	CSVSGLAEGYNEQFF
TRBJ2-3	TRBD2	-	TRBV5-1	TGCGCCAGCAGCGATAGCGGGGGCACAGATACGCAGTATTTT	CASSDSGGTDTQYF
TRBJ1-2	-	-	TRBV7-3	TGTGCCAGCAGCTTAGGGGGGACCTATGGCTACACCTTC	CASSLGGTYGYTF
TRBJ2-5	TRBD2	-	TRBV2	TGTGCCAGCAGTGAAGCGCTTGGGGGAGGGGCGGAGACCCAGTACTTC	CASSEALGGGAETQYF
TRBJ1-2	-	few	TRBV28	TGTGCCAGCAGGTCCTACCAGGGATATGGCTACACCTTC	CASRSYQGYGYTF
TRBJ2-3	TRBD2	-	TRBV4-1	TGCGCCAGCAGCCAGGGACTAGCGGGTACAGATACGCAGTATTTT	CASSQGLAGTDTQYF
TRBJ2-3	-	-	TRBV2	TGTGCCAGCAGTGAATCGACAAGCACAGATACGCAGTATTTT	CASSESTSTDTQYF
TRBJ1-4	-	-	TRBV10-3	TGTGCCATCAGTGAGAGTGGGATGGGGAGAAATGAAAAACTGTTTTTT	CAISESGMGRNEKLFF
TRBJ2-4	TRBD1	-	TRBV11-3	TGTGCCAGCAGCCCGCTGGCCGGGACAGGGGGCCCATGGAACATTCAGTACTTC	CASSPLAGTGGPWNIQYF
TRBJ1-5	-	-	TRBV7-2	TGTGCCAGCAGCTTAGGAGGGTTCCTCGGAGAGCCCCAGCATTTT	CASSLGGFLGEPQHF
TRBJ1-2	-	-	TRBV18	TGTGCCAGCTCACCACCGGCAGGGCCCTATGGCTACACCTTC	CASSPPAGPYGYTF
TRBJ1-2	-	-	TRBV10-3	TGTGCCATCAGCTTGGACAGCCAGATTAACTATGGCTACACCTTC	CAISLDSQINYGYTF
TRBJ1-2	TRBD1	-	TRBV6-5	TGTGCCAGCAGTTACCTGGGACAGGGGGTAGGTGGCTACACCTTC	CASSYLGQGVGGYTF
TRBJ1-1	-	-	TRBV6-1	TGTGCCAGCAGTGAGACCGATCGGAGGGAAGCTTTCTTT	CASSETDRREAFF
TRBJ2-2	-	-	TRBV11-3	TGTGCCAGCAGCAATTTTGGCGGGACTCCATACACCGGGGAGCTGTTTTTT	CASSNFGGTPYTGELFF
TRBJ2-2	TRBD2	-	TRBV5-1	TGCGCCAGCGAAGAATTCGGGGGGGCGAACACCGGGGAGCTGTTTTTT	CASEEFGGANTGELFF
TRBJ1-1	TRBD1	-	TRBV7-6	TGTGCCAGCAGCCAGGGACAGCGAACTGAAGCTTTCTTT	CASSQGQRTEAFF
TRBJ1-1	-	-	TRBV19	TGTGCCAGTAGCAGTGGGAGGACGGCTGAAGCTTTCTTT	CASSSGRTAEAFF
TRBJ1-6	-	-	TRBV6-1	TGTGCCAGCAGTTCAGGCTCCCCCGCCCTCCACTTT	CASSSGSPALHF
TRBJ2-1	TRBD2	-	TRBV11-3	TGTGCCAGCAGCCCTAGACTAGCGGGAGGGTTCAACAATGAGCAGTTCTTC	CASSPRLAGGFNNEQFF
TRBJ1-1	-	-	TRBV13	TGTGCCAGCAGCCGCAGGGTTAACACTGAAGCTTTCTTT	CASSRRVNTEAFF
TRBJ2-1	-	-	TRBV9	TGTGCCAGCAGCCCGAGGGGAGGGGGAGGTAGCTCCTACAATGAGCAGTTCTTC	CASSPRGGGGSSYNEQFF
TRBJ1-5	TRBD1	-	TRBV7-8	TGTGCCAGCAGCTGGGCGGCGGACAGGGAGGGCAATCGAGCCCAGCATTTT	CASSWAADREGNRAQHF
TRBJ1-5	-	-	TRBV28	TGTGCCAGCAGCACCCAGGGTTCCAATCAGCCCCAGCATTTT	CASSTQGSNQPQHF